A single sample gave rise to the 5 T cell receptor beta chains below, sequenced in a study of cytomegalovirus exposure and HLA in healthy donors. Amplification used 60 Vbeta primers and 13 Jbeta primers. Assay used: immunoSEQ multiplex PCR; TCRdb lists only in-frame clones, some missing. The sample gives 150,000 to 200,000 clones, around 81% of which show up once; approximately 2% is in the top ten. Sequencing used PBMCs. These receptor sequences come from a woman in her 30s in good health and CMV-seropositive.

This chain joins TRBV5-4 and TRBJ1-3, with D tentatively TRBD1 (5 bases). The CDR3 consists of 15 residues. Germline CDR1 reads SGHNT; CDR2 reads YYREEE (reference sequence). The V end lost 1 base, the J end lost 2 bases, and 10 bases lay between the germline ends. The CDR3 region has the DNA TGTGCCAGCAGCTTGCAGGGAGGCCCTGGAAACACCATATATTTT. Amino acid sequence: CASSLQGGPGNTIYF.

V and J are TRBV27 and TRBJ2-3; 11 nucleotides align to TRBD2. V lost 7 bases and J lost 6; bases outside the gene matches: 6. The CDR3 has 14 residues. Germline CDR1 and CDR2: MNHEY and SMNVEV (reference sequence). The chain's CDR3 is CASNTRLAGDTQYF. In DNA, the CDR3 is TGTGCCAGCAACACCCGACTAGCGGGGGATACGCAGTATTTT.

J is TRBJ2-3 and V is TRBV6-6; TRBD1 is a possible D gene (6 bases). The CDR3 covers 14 residues. Trimming stripped 5 bases from V and 4 bases from J, with 13 bases between. Germline V gene sequence: CDR1 MNHNY, CDR2 SVGAGI (reference sequence). Here the CDR3 reads CASSISGEPDTQYF. CDR3 nucleotides: TGTGCCAGCAGTATCTCAGGGGAACCAGATACGCAGTATTTT.

This chain connects TRBV5-4 to TRBJ2-6; D may be TRBD2 (5 bases). Germline lookup yields CDR1 SGHNT and CDR2 YYREEE (reference sequence). The V gene lost 1 base and the J gene lost 0 bases, with 11 bases spanning the gap. CDR3 length: 17 amino acids. The CDR3 spells CASSLYGLPSGANVLTF. The CDR3 DNA reads as TGTGCCAGCAGCTTGTACGGACTCCCCTCTGGGGCCAACGTCCTGACTTTC.

This clone was found once. The V gene is TRBV18, the J gene TRBJ2-7; a possible D gene is TRBD2 (6 bases). The germline V and J ends were trimmed by 4 bases and 7 bases, with 14 bases remaining between them. The CDR3 contains 13 residues. Germline V CDR1 and CDR2: KGHSH, LQKENI. The CDR3 protein is CASSRGGTGEQYF. As DNA, the CDR3 is TGTGCCAGCTCACGGGGTGGGACTGGAGAGCAGTACTTC.